This entry lists 21 T cell receptor beta chains sequenced from one sample in a study of blood T cell repertoires in COVID-19. The data were produced by immunoSEQ multiplex PCR, yet TCRdb's version contains in-frame clones alone and is incomplete. The sample includes some 40,000 clones, around four fifths of them seen just once. The sequencing input was peripheral blood. These receptors originate from a man aged 50-59 years with active or convalescent COVID-19.

This clone came up once. The genes are TRBV2 and TRBJ2-1; D is unresolved. Trimming pared 8 bases from V and 15 bases from J, leaving 17 bases between. Germline V gene lookup returns CDR1 SNHLY and CDR2 FYNNEI. The length of the CDR3 is 11 residues. CDR3 protein: CASRYGSYPFF. The DNA of the CDR3 is TGTGCCAGCCGATATGGTTCCTATCCGTTCTTC.

V usage is TRBV28 and J usage is TRBJ1-2; D is unresolved. V shed 5 bases and J shed 7 bases, with 8 bases lying between them. Germline values: CDR1 MDHEN, CDR2 SYDVKM. This CDR3 is built from 11 residues. The chain's CDR3 is CASSPSTGYTF. In DNA, the CDR3 is TGTGCCAGCAGTCCATCTACTGGCTACACCTTC.

The chain links TRBV3-1 (or the pseudogene TRBV3-2) to TRBJ2-7; 8 bases match TRBD2. This CDR3 contains 17 residues. Germline CDR1 is LGHDT and CDR2 is YNNKEL (reference sequence). Trimming at V came to 4 bases and at J to 2 bases, leaving 13 bases not matched to a gene. Here the CDR3 reads CASSPNKGRGAPYEQYF. The DNA of the CDR3 is TGTGCCAGCAGCCCAAACAAGGGGCGGGGGGCCCCCTACGAGCAGTACTTC.

CDR3 region: CAWGQENTEAFF. In nucleotides, the CDR3 is TGTGCCTGGGGACAGGAGAACACTGAAGCTTTCTTT. This chain connects TRBV30 to TRBJ1-1, with 7 bases fitting TRBD1. Trimming at V came to 5 bases and at J to 1 base, leaving 1 base not matched to a gene. The CDR3 covers 12 residues. The germline V gene encodes CDR1 GTSNPN and CDR2 SVGIG (reference sequence).

This chain links TRBV2 with TRBJ1-3; tentative D call: TRBD1 (6 bases). This CDR3 has 14 residues. Trimming removed 3 bases from V and 6 bases from J, with 12 bases in between. Germline lookup yields CDR1 SNHLY and CDR2 FYNNEI. Here the CDR3 reads CASSDWGLANTIYF. The CDR3 DNA reads as TGTGCCAGCAGTGACTGGGGGCTGGCAAACACCATATATTTT.

V and J are TRBV29-1 and TRBJ2-1, with D perhaps TRBD1 (5 bases). This CDR3 is built from 13 residues. In germline, CDR1 is SQVTM, CDR2 ANQGSEA. Trimming pared 1 base from V and 6 bases from J, leaving 10 bases between. The CDR3 bases are TGCAGCGTTGAAGTCCAGGGCCTCAATGAGCAGTTCTTC. Protein: CSVEVQGLNEQFF.

The chain couples TRBV7-5 to TRBJ1-3; whether TRBD1, the table's D call, matches the DNA was not checked. TRBV7-5 is an annotated pseudogene. The CDR3 spans 19 residues. In DNA form, the CDR3 reads TGTGTCAGAAGCTTAGTAGCATCCGACAGGGTGAGCTCTGGAAACACCATATATTTT. Translation: CVRSLVASDRVSSGNTIYF.

The V gene is TRBV6-5, the J gene TRBJ1-2; TRBD1 matches at 9 bases. The trim removed 6 bases at V and 6 bases at J, leaving 8 bases unmatched. Germline V gene lookup returns CDR1 MNHEY and CDR2 SVGAGI. CDR3 length: 14 residues. The CDR3 region has the DNA TGTGCCAGCAGCCAAACTAGGACAGGGGATGGCTACACCTTC. This codes for CASSQTRTGDGYTF.

This chain uses TRBV7-6 with TRBJ2-6; TRBD2 might be the D (5 bases). Germline-derived CDR1 and CDR2 are SGHVS and FNYEAQ. V lost 2 bases and J 0 bases, leaving 11 bases between the germline ends. This CDR3 is 17 amino acids long. The CDR3 spells CASSLSDSFSGANVLTF. CDR3 DNA: TGTGCCAGCAGCTTATCGGACTCCTTCTCTGGGGCCAACGTCCTGACTTTC.

This clone is a singleton in its sample. This chain joins TRBV11-1 and TRBJ1-1, with a possible D match to TRBD1 (5 bases). V lost 1 base, J lost 1 base, and 7 bases lay in between. This CDR3 is built from 14 residues. The germline V gene has CDR1 SGHAT and CDR2 FQDESV (reference sequence). CDR3 residues: CASSLVTANTEAFF. As DNA, the CDR3 is TGTGCCAGCAGCTTAGTGACAGCGAACACTGAAGCTTTCTTT.

In DNA form, the CDR3 reads TGTGCCAGCAGCTTAGGGCAGGGGCGAAATCAGCCCCAGCATTTT. It encodes CASSLGQGRNQPQHF. The chain is built from TRBV5-6 and TRBJ1-5; TRBD1 might be the D (6 bases). Looked up from germline, CDR1 is SGHDT and CDR2 is YYEEEE. V gave up 2 bases and J gave up 4 bases, with 13 bases separating them. The CDR3 length is 15 residues.

This chain links TRBV19 with TRBJ2-2; 15 nucleotides agree with TRBD2. V gave up 0 bases and J gave up 1 base; unmatched junction bases: 9. This CDR3 region has 21 residues. CDR1 is LNHDA and CDR2 is SQIVND in the germline V gene (reference sequence). Here the CDR3 DNA reads TGTGCCAGTAGTATAGACCCCTGGCGGACTAGCGGGGGGGAGAACACCGGGGAGCTGTTTTTT. Its protein is CASSIDPWRTSGGENTGELFF.

The CDR3 DNA sequence: TGTGCCAGCAGCCGGACAGGGTCTACGGCTGAAGCTTTCTTT. This sequence encodes CASSRTGSTAEAFF. The chain recombines TRBV7-6 with TRBJ1-1; 8 bases are a match to TRBD1. Germline CDR1 reads SGHVS; CDR2 reads FNYEAQ. V dropped 5 bases and J dropped 6; count of bases not matched to a gene: 8. CDR3 length equals 14 residues.

CDR3 in amino acids: CASSVTGQSNQPQHF. The CDR3 nucleotides read TGTGCCAGCTCAGTGACTGGACAGAGCAATCAGCCCCAGCATTTT. The rearrangement uses TRBV18 and TRBJ1-5, with a possible D match to TRBD1 (6 bases). Trimming left V 5 bases short and J 1 base short, with 12 bases between. The CDR3 is 15 amino acids. CDR1 is KGHSH and CDR2 is LQKENI in the germline V gene.

This sequence joins TRBV3-1 (or the pseudogene TRBV3-2) and TRBJ2-5, with D perhaps TRBD2 (5 bases). This CDR3 spans 13 amino acids. Germline assignment: CDR1 LGHDT and CDR2 YNNKEL (reference sequence). Trimming removed 6 bases from V and 2 bases from J, with 10 bases in between. The CDR3 here is CASRGLGQETQYF. The CDR3 bases are TGTGCCAGCAGAGGACTGGGACAAGAGACCCAGTACTTC.

The chain employs TRBV6-6 and TRBJ2-3, with a tentative D call TRBD1 (5 bases). Germline V gene sequence: CDR1 MNHNY, CDR2 SVGAGI (reference sequence). Trimming took 3 bases from V and 0 from J, leaving 10 bases between them. The CDR3 is 15 amino acids. This CDR3 is CASSYWGDSTDTQYF. In DNA, the CDR3 is TGTGCCAGCAGTTATTGGGGCGATAGCACAGATACGCAGTATTTT.

The chain carries TRBV9 and TRBJ2-1, with TRBD1 as a possible D gene (5 bases). V was pared by 0 bases and J by 10 bases, with 11 bases between. The CDR3 is 13 residues long. Germline V gene sequence: CDR1 SGDLS, CDR2 YYNGEE. Here the CDR3 DNA reads TGTGCCAGCAGCGTAGTTGACAGCCCAGAGCAGTTCTTC. Translating gives CASSVVDSPEQFF.

The chain combines TRBV24-1 with TRBJ2-1; TRBD1 matches at 7 bases. Germline V gene lookup returns CDR1 KGHDR and CDR2 SFDVKD. CDR3 length: 13 residues. With V trimmed by 2 bases and J by 8 bases, 2 bases remained unmatched. CDR3: CATSDSTGHEQFF. In DNA form, the CDR3 reads TGTGCCACCAGTGATTCGACAGGGCATGAGCAGTTCTTC.

The chain uses TRBV10-2 and TRBJ2-7; 7 positions match TRBD1. CDR1 and CDR2 from the germline V gene are WSHSY and SAAADI. Trimming cost V 6 bases and J 5 bases; bases outside gene matches: 7. The CDR3 extends over 13 amino acids. The CDR3 region is CASSDRVVDEQYF. In nucleotides, the CDR3 is TGCGCCAGCAGCGACAGGGTGGTCGACGAGCAGTACTTC.

The CDR3, as DNA: TGTGCCAGCAGCACCGGGACAGGGGGCTATGGCTACACCTTC. It encodes CASSTGTGGYGYTF. The genes are TRBV6-5 and TRBJ1-2; 11 positions match TRBD1. V gave up 6 bases and J gave up 4 bases; unmatched junction bases: 4. Germline V gene sequence: CDR1 MNHEY, CDR2 SVGAGI. This CDR3 is 14 amino acids long.

This sequence joins TRBV6-5 and TRBJ1-1, with D possibly TRBD1 on 6 matching bases. With 2 bases removed from V and 6 bases from J, the gap between germline ends came to 7 bases. CDR3 length equals 12 residues. CDR1 and CDR2 (germline): MNHEY, SVGAGI. CDR3 sequence reads: CASSYEGAEAFF. The DNA of the CDR3 is TGTGCCAGCAGTTACGAGGGGGCTGAAGCTTTCTTT.